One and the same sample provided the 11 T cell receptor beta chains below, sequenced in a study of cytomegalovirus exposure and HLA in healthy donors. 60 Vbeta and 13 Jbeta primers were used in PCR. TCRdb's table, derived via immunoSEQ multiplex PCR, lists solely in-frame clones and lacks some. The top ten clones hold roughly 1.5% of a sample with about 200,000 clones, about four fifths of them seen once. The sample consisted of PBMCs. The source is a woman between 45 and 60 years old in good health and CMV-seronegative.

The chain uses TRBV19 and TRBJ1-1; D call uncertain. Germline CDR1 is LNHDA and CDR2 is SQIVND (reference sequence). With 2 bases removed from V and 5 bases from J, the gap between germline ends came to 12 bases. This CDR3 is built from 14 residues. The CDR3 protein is CASSIKTSGTEAFF. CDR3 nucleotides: TGTGCCAGTAGTATAAAAACCTCCGGGACTGAAGCTTTCTTT.

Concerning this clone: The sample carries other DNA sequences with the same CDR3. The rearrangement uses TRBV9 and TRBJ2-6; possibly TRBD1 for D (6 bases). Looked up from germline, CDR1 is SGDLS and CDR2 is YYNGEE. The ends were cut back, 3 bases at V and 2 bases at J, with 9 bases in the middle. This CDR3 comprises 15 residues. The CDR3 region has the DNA TGTGCCAGCAGCGGGTCAGGGGCTGGGGCCAACGTCCTGACTTTC. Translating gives CASSGSGAGANVLTF.

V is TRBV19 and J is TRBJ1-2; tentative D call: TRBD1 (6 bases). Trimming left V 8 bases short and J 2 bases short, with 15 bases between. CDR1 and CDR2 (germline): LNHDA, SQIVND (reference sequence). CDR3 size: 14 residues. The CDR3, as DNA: TGTGCCAGTGGGGGCTTACAGGGAAACTATGGCTACACCTTC. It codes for CASGGLQGNYGYTF. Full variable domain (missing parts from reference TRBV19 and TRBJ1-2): DGGITQSPKYLFRKEGQNVTLSCEQNLNHDAMYWYRQDPGQGLRLIYYSQIVNDFQKGDIAEGYSVSREKKESFPLTVTSAQKNPTAFYLCASGGLQGNYGYTFGSGTRLTVV.

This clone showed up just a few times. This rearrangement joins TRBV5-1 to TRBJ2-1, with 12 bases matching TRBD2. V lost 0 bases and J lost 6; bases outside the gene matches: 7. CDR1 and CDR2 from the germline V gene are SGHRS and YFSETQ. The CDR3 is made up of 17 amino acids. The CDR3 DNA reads TGCGCCAGCAGCTTGGGACTAGCGGGAGCCCTGGGCAATGAGCAGTTCTTC. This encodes CASSLGLAGALGNEQFF. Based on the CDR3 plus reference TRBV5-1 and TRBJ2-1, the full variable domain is KAGVTQTPRYLIKTRGQQVTLSCSPISGHRSVSWYQQTPGQGLQFLFEYFSETQRNKGNFPGRFSGRQFSNSRSEMNVSTLELGDSALYLCASSLGLAGALGNEQFFGPGTRLTVL.

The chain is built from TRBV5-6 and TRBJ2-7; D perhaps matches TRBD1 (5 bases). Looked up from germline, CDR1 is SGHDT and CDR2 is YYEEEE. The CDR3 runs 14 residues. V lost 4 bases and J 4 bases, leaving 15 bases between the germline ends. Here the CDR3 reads CASSPLNRIYEQYF. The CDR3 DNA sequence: TGTGCCAGCAGCCCATTGAACAGGATATACGAGCAGTACTTC.

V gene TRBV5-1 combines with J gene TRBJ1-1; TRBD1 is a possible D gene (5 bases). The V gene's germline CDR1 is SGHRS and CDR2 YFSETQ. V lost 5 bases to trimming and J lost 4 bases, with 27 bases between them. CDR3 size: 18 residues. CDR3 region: CASRPPSLDRAGPTEAFF. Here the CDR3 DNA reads TGCGCCAGCAGGCCCCCCTCTTTAGACCGGGCAGGGCCCACTGAAGCTTTCTTT.

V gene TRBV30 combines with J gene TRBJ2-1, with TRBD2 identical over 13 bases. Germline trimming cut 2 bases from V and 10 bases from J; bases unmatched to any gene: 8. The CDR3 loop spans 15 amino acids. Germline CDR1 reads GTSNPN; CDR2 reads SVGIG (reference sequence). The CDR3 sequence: CAWSLGLAGVLEQFF. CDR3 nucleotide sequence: TGTGCCTGGAGTCTTGGACTAGCGGGAGTCCTCGAGCAGTTCTTC.

The CDR3 protein is CASSFVQRGGRVGTGELFF. CDR3 coding DNA: TGTGCCAGCAGCTTTGTCCAGCGGGGGGGACGGGTTGGCACCGGGGAGCTGTTTTTT. This rearrangement joins TRBV11-2 to TRBJ2-2, with 10 nucleotides matching TRBD2. CDR1 and CDR2 from the germline V gene are SGHAT and FQNNGV. V shed 3 bases, J shed 4 bases, and the junction held 14 bases outside the gene matches. The CDR3 spans 19 residues.

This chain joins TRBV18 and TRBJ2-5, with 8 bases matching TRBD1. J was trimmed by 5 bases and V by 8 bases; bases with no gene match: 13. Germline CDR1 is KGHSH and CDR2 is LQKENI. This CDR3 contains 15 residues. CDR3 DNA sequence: TGTGCCAGCCGTGCCGGGGCAGGGGGCCTGGAGACCCAGTACTTC. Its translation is CASRAGAGGLETQYF.

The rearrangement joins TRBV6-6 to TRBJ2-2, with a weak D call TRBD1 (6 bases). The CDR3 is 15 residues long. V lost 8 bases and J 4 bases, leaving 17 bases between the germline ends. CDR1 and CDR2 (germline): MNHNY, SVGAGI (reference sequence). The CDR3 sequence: CASARVTGSTGELFF. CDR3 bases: TGTGCCAGCGCCAGAGTAACAGGGTCCACCGGGGAGCTGTTTTTT.

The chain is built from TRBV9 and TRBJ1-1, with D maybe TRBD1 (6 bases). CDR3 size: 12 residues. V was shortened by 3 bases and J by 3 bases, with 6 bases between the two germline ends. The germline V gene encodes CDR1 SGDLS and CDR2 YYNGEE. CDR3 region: CASSGGHTEAFF. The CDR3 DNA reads TGTGCCAGCAGCGGGGGGCACACTGAAGCTTTCTTT.